This T cell receptor beta chain was sequenced for a study of T cell repertoires and HLA-DP antigens. As for the study in general: Donors were two male and one female, aged 18-to-29 to 60-to-69. DNA input averaged roughly 230 ng in sorted CD137+CD4+ and 1,200 ng in pre-culture CD4+. Study-wide points: Sorted CD137+ clonality was around 0.41 for both alloantigens, versus around 0.04 pre-culture.

The CDR3 extends over 14 amino acids. Germline V gene lookup returns CDR1 SGDLS and CDR2 YYNGEE. The germline V and J ends were trimmed by 4 bases and 2 bases, with 13 bases remaining between them. Purity of the untouched CD4+ T cells was approximately 98%. Using immunoSEQ multiplex PCR, the repertoire was profiled, and TCRdb retains in-frame clones only, with some absent. The sample lists over 100,000 clones, roughly 92% seen once, with about 0.25% in the top ten. As regards this clone: Antigen unknown.

The sequencing sample was made of CD4+ T cells from PBMCs. The sequence came from a woman between 18 and 29 years old in good health and CMV-seronegative. The chain joins TRBV9 to TRBJ2-7; D uncertain. CDR3 protein: CASSPGPRAYEQYF. CDR3 bases: TGTGCCAGCAGCCCCGGACCCCGGGCCTACGAGCAGTACTTC. Complete variable domain (other parts from reference TRBV9 and TRBJ2-7): DSGVTQTPKHLITATGQRVTLRCSPRSGDLSVYWYQQSLDQGLQFLIQYYNGEERAKGNILERFSAQQFPDLHSELNLSSLELGDSALYFCASSPGPRAYEQYFGPGTRLTVT.